One T cell receptor beta chain is described in this entry. What it binds is not known. This sample is drawn from a study of Tregs in tolerant kidney transplant recipients. General study points: This study did not directly address biological reproducibility.

Thawed PBMCs were FACS-sorted into unstimulated CD4+CD25+CD127- regulatory T cells, CD4+CD25- non-regulatory cells, CD4 and CD8 cells. Using immunoSEQ multiplex PCR, the repertoire was profiled, and TCRdb retains in-frame clones only, with some absent. The sample has some 240,000 clones; about 80% are singletons. This clonotype originated in a human donor in good health. The sample consisted of CD4+ T cells from blood.

Here the CDR3 DNA reads TGTGCCAGCAGCTCCTTTACCGGGACAGGTAGAGATACGCAGTATTTT. It specifies CASSSFTGTGRDTQYF. The rearrangement uses TRBV7-9 and TRBJ2-3; 8 nucleotides line up with TRBD1. The CDR3 consists of 16 residues. Germline V gene sequence: CDR1 SEHNR, CDR2 FQNEAQ (reference sequence). Trimming removed 4 bases from V and 5 bases from J; junction bases left unmatched: 11.